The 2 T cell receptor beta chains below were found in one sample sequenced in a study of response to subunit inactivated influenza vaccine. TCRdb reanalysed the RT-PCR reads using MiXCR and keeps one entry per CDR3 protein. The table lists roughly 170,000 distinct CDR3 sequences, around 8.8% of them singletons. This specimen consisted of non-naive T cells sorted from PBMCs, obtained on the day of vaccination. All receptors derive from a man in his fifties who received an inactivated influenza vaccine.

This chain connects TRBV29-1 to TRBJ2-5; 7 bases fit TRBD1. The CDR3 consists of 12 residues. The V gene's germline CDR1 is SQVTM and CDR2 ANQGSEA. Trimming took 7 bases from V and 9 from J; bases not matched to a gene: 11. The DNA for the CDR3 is TGCAGCGCCGGGACAGCCAAAGGGGCCCAGTACTTC. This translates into CSAGTAKGAQYF.

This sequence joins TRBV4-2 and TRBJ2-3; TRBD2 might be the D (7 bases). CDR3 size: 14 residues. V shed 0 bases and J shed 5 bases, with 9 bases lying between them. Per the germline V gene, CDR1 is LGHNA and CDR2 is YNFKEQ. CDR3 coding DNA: TGTGCCAGCAGCCAAGAGGGGGGGCGAGATACGCAGTATTTT. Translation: CASSQEGGRDTQYF.